This passage covers 29 T cell receptor beta chains from one sample sequenced in a study of regulatory T cells in long-lasting Graves disease. Assembly of TCR beta libraries relied on iRepertoire HTBI primers together with Arm-PCR of CDR3 regions. TCRdb reanalysed the multiplex PCR reads using MiXCR and keeps one entry per CDR3 protein. The sample includes around 400,000 distinct CDR3 sequences, around a quarter of them seen just once. Time point of the sample: persistent/refractory GD, antithyroid drugs over 5 years with positive TRAb. Generation of the TCR library employed RNA extracted from PBMCs. The sample here was peripheral blood mononuclear cells (PBMCs), taken when the disease was refractory, from a patient treated with antithyroid drugs. The receptor set was obtained from a female donor with Graves disease.

The chain has TRBV19 and TRBJ2-7; TRBD1 matches at 10 bases. This CDR3 is 15 amino acids long. V lost 5 bases, J lost 2 bases, and 6 bases stayed unmatched. CDR1 is LNHDA and CDR2 is SQIVND in the germline V gene (reference sequence). In nucleotides, the CDR3 is TGTGCCAGTAGTGCCCCGGGACAGGGGACCTACGAGCAGTACTTC. It translates to CASSAPGQGTYEQYF.

The chain is built from TRBV11-1 and TRBJ1-5; D may be TRBD1 (5 bases). CDR1 is SGHAT and CDR2 is FQDESV in the germline V gene (reference sequence). This CDR3 has 17 residues. The V end was cut by 5 bases, the J end by 2 bases, with 19 bases between. Written as DNA, the CDR3 is TGTGCCAGCAGCCCCAGAGGCACAGGACGGCGCAATCAGCCCCAGCATTTT. The encoded protein is CASSPRGTGRRNQPQHF.

The J gene is TRBJ2-2, the V gene TRBV10-3, with 8 nucleotides matching TRBD2. With V trimmed by 4 bases and J by 6 bases, 7 bases remained unmatched. This CDR3 has 15 amino acids. Germline CDR1 is ENHRY and CDR2 is SYGVKD. The CDR3 spells CAISAPGLVAGELFF. CDR3 bases: TGTGCCATCAGTGCCCCGGGACTAGTTGCCGGGGAGCTGTTTTTT.

V and J are TRBV20-1 and TRBJ2-5; D is ambiguous. V lost 1 base and J lost 5, with 14 bases in between. The CDR3 has 14 residues. Germline CDR1 is DFQATT and CDR2 is SNEGSKA (reference sequence). The CDR3, as DNA: TGCAGTGCTAGAGTGGGGAACGTCGTGGAGACCCAGTACTTC. Its protein is CSARVGNVVETQYF.

This chain joins TRBV7-9 and TRBJ2-7; TRBD1 is a possible D gene (6 bases). Germline CDR1 reads SEHNR; CDR2 reads FQNEAQ (reference sequence). Trimming removed 2 bases at V and 4 bases at J, with 24 bases between. This CDR3 contains 18 residues. The CDR3 protein is CASSLSGTPTRARYEQYF. Here the CDR3 DNA reads TGTGCCAGCAGCTTAAGTGGGACACCTACTCGAGCCAGATACGAGCAGTACTTC. The complete variable domain, with remaining parts taken from reference TRBV7-9 and TRBJ2-7, reads DTGVSQNPRHKITKRGQNVTFRCDPISEHNRLYWYRQTLGQGPEFLTYFQNEAQLEKSRLLSDRFSAERPKGSFSTLEIQRTEQGDSAMYLCASSLSGTPTRARYEQYFGPGTRLTVT.

This clonotype was detected a few times. V gene TRBV5-1 combines with J gene TRBJ1-6; 8 nucleotides align to TRBD1. J gave up 6 bases and V 4 bases, and 6 bases lay outside the gene matches. CDR3 length: 15 amino acids. Germline CDR1 and CDR2: SGHRS and YFSETQ. In DNA, the CDR3 is TGCGCCAGCAGCCACAAACAGGGGGGTAATTCACCCCTCCACTTT. Amino acid sequence: CASSHKQGGNSPLHF. Full variable domain (rest looked up from reference TRBV5-1 and TRBJ1-6): KAGVTQTPRYLIKTRGQQVTLSCSPISGHRSVSWYQQTPGQGLQFLFEYFSETQRNKGNFPGRFSGRQFSNSRSEMNVSTLELGDSALYLCASSHKQGGNSPLHFGNGTRLTVT.

The chain employs TRBV2 and TRBJ1-4; D uncertain. The CDR3 spans 14 residues. V lost 7 bases and J lost 5, with 14 bases in between. Germline CDR1 SNHLY, CDR2 FYNNEI. CDR3 region: CASTAEIPNEKLFF. As DNA, the CDR3 is TGTGCCAGCACCGCGGAAATCCCGAATGAAAAACTGTTTTTT.

The V gene is TRBV6-2 or TRBV6-3, the J gene TRBJ2-1; perhaps TRBD2 as D (7 bases). V was pared by 7 bases and J by 9 bases, with 22 bases between. The CDR3 is made up of 15 amino acids. The germline CDR1 and CDR2 sequences are MNHEY and SVGEGT. The CDR3 DNA sequence: TGTGCCAGCAAACCCAGGACTAGGGGGGTGCGTGAGCAGTTCTTC. Protein product: CASKPRTRGVREQFF.

V gene TRBV18 combines with J gene TRBJ1-2, with D uncertain. V was trimmed by 9 bases and J by 4 bases, leaving 12 bases between them. CDR1 is KGHSH and CDR2 is LQKENI in the germline V gene. The CDR3 totals 12 residues. CDR3 nucleotide sequence: TGTGCCAGTAATCCGGGCACCTATGGCTACACCTTC. Translation gives CASNPGTYGYTF.

In this sample, this clonotype turned up a few times. The chain couples TRBV7-7 to TRBJ2-5; D gene unclear. Germline V gives CDR1 SSHAT, CDR2 FNYEAQ (reference sequence). V lost 3 bases and J lost 0, with 8 bases in between. The CDR3 runs 14 residues. CDR3 coding DNA: TGTGCCAGCAGCTTGGAATGGAACCAAGAGACCCAGTACTTC. Amino acids: CASSLEWNQETQYF.

In its sample, this clonotype was seen a few times. The V gene is TRBV20-1, the J gene TRBJ1-3, with 7 bases identical to TRBD1. The CDR3 is 14 amino acids. Per germline, CDR1 DFQATT and CDR2 SNEGSKA (reference sequence). Trimming took 2 bases from V and 1 from J; bases not matched to a gene: 2. This CDR3 reads CSARQGGSGNTIYF. As DNA, the CDR3 is TGCAGTGCTAGACAGGGGGGTTCTGGAAACACCATATATTTT.

Details on this clonotype: Given the absence of the conserved phenylalanine or tryptophan at the CDR3 end, a read error is likely. The chain combines TRBV9 with TRBJ2-5; D might be TRBD1 (5 bases). V was shortened by 3 bases and J by 1 base, with 7 bases between the two germline ends. This CDR3 spans 13 amino acids. CDR1 and CDR2 from the germline V gene are SGDLS and YYNGEE. CDR3 nucleotide sequence: TGTGCCAGCAGCGAGGGGTCCCAAGAGACCCAGTACCTC. Amino acid sequence: CASSEGSQETQYL.

As for this clonotype: One base away lies a much larger clone, so this may be a sequencing read error. The chain couples TRBV7-9 to TRBJ2-5, with 8 bases fitting TRBD2. Germline CDR1 reads SEHNR; CDR2 reads FQNEAQ (reference sequence). The CDR3 length is 13 residues. V gave up 4 bases and J gave up 5 bases; unmatched junction bases: 3. Written as DNA, the CDR3 is TGTGCCAGCAGCTCGCCTAGCGGGGAGACCCAGTACTTC. Encoded protein: CASSSPSGETQYF.

Points on this clonotype: A clone one base away is much larger, so this may be a read error. This chain connects TRBV14 to TRBJ2-7, with unresolved D. In germline, CDR1 is SGHDN, CDR2 FVKESK. Trimming shortened V by 7 bases and J by 2 bases, and 9 bases separated the two germline ends. The CDR3 has 12 residues. The CDR3, as DNA: TGTGCCAGCAACCAGAACACCTACGAGCAGTACTTC. Translation: CASNQNTYEQYF. Full variable domain (missing parts from reference TRBV14 and TRBJ2-7): EAGVTQFPSHSVIEKGQTVTLRCDPISGHDNLYWYRRVMGKEIKFLLHFVKESKQDESGMPNNRFLAERTGGTYSTLKVQPAELEDSGVYFCASNQNTYEQYFGPGTRLTVT.

In this sample, this clonotype turned up many times. This chain connects TRBV28 to TRBJ2-5, with TRBD2 matching over 8 bases. With V trimmed by 6 bases and J by 2 bases, 8 bases remained unmatched. The CDR3 spans 15 residues. CDR1 is MDHEN, CDR2 SYDVKM, per germline. The CDR3 loop is CASSWGAGVQETQYF. CDR3 nucleotides: TGTGCCAGCAGCTGGGGAGCGGGGGTACAAGAGACCCAGTACTTC.

The genes are TRBV29-1 and TRBJ2-2; 9 bases are shared with TRBD2. V shed 4 bases and J 6 bases; nucleotides not matched to a gene: 6. This CDR3 is built from 14 residues. Germline-derived CDR1 and CDR2 are SQVTM and ANQGSEA. The CDR3 region has the DNA TGCAGCGTTGCATCAAGCGGGAGGCCCGGGGAGCTGTTTTTT. Protein sequence: CSVASSGRPGELFF.

This clonotype appeared many times. The CDR3 protein is CASSRGGGSNQPQHF. In DNA form, the CDR3 reads TGTGCCAGCAGCCGGGGTGGGGGCAGCAATCAGCCCCAGCATTTT. The rearrangement links TRBV7-2 to TRBJ1-5; D is perhaps TRBD1 (6 bases). Germline V CDR1 and CDR2: SGHTA, FQGNSA. V shed 5 bases and J shed 1 base, with 12 bases lying between them. CDR3 length equals 15 residues.

At least ten counts were recorded for this clonotype. V usage is TRBV28 and J usage is TRBJ1-2, with TRBD1 matching over 9 bases. Per the germline V gene, CDR1 is MDHEN and CDR2 is SYDVKM. V lost 7 bases to trimming and J lost 2 bases; unmatched junction nucleotides: 5. This CDR3 spans 14 amino acids. In DNA form, the CDR3 reads TGTGCCAGCACCCGGACAGGGGTAAACTATGGCTACACCTTC. Encoded protein: CASTRTGVNYGYTF.

This clonotype has just a few counts. The chain uses TRBV6-2 or TRBV6-3 and TRBJ2-1, with D possibly TRBD1 on 5 matching bases. The length of the CDR3 is 17 residues. Per germline, CDR1 MNHEY and CDR2 SVGEGT. Trimming stripped 2 bases from V and 0 bases from J, with 14 bases between. The CDR3 sequence is CASSYPWGLSSYNEQFF. The CDR3 DNA sequence: TGTGCCAGCAGTTACCCGTGGGGCCTTAGCTCCTACAATGAGCAGTTCTTC.

This clonotype has more than one count but fewer than ten. The rearrangement joins TRBV20-1 to TRBJ1-3; no reliable D call. The CDR3 is made up of 16 amino acids. CDR1 DFQATT and CDR2 SNEGSKA come from the germline V gene (reference sequence). Trimming pared 0 bases from V and 1 base from J, leaving 13 bases between. For the CDR3, the DNA is TGCAGTGCTAGAGATCCTCTAAGTCATTCTGGAAACACCATATATTTT. Protein product: CSARDPLSHSGNTIYF.

There are a few counts of this clonotype. The chain links TRBV5-1 to TRBJ2-7; 8 bases agree with TRBD1. The CDR3 consists of 16 residues. J lost 4 bases, V lost 1 base, and 10 bases had no gene match. CDR1 and CDR2 from the germline V gene are SGHRS and YFSETQ. CDR3 loop: CASSLLGDRKFYEQYF. For the CDR3, the DNA is TGCGCCAGCAGCTTGTTGGGGGACAGGAAGTTTTACGAGCAGTACTTC.

In its sample, this clonotype was seen a few times. In DNA form, the CDR3 reads TGCAGTGCTAGAAGGACGGGGGACACTGAAGCTTTCTTT. Translated, it gives CSARRTGDTEAFF. The rearrangement joins TRBV20-1 to TRBJ1-1; tentatively, D is TRBD1 (5 bases). Between the trimmed V and J ends, which lost 2 bases and 3 bases, there was a span of 10 bases. Germline V gene lookup returns CDR1 DFQATT and CDR2 SNEGSKA (reference sequence). There are 13 residues in the CDR3.

This clonotype was picked up many times. The chain couples TRBV6-2 or TRBV6-3 to TRBJ2-7; 11 bases agree with TRBD2. The CDR3 has 17 amino acids. J gave up 2 bases and V 5 bases, and 11 bases lay outside the gene matches. From germline, CDR1 is MNHEY and CDR2 SVGEGT. In DNA form, the CDR3 reads TGTGCCAGCAGTGAAGGGGGAACTAGCGGGAGAACCTACGAGCAGTACTTC. It encodes CASSEGGTSGRTYEQYF.

The chain uses TRBV11-2 and TRBJ2-2; D ambiguous. Trimming took off 5 bases at V and 6 bases at J, with 10 bases between the two ends. This CDR3 has 13 residues. The germline V gene has CDR1 SGHAT and CDR2 FQNNGV. This chain's CDR3 is CASSPTSPGELFF. CDR3 bases: TGTGCCAGCAGCCCTACGAGTCCCGGGGAGCTGTTTTTT.

This clonotype came up many times. J is TRBJ2-5 and V is TRBV2; 8 positions match TRBD2. Germline V gives CDR1 SNHLY, CDR2 FYNNEI. The CDR3 runs to 15 residues. The V and J ends lost 3 bases and 3 bases, in that order; junction bases with no gene match: 6. This chain's CDR3 is CASSDLLAEEETQYF. The CDR3 DNA reads TGTGCCAGCAGTGACTTACTAGCGGAGGAAGAGACCCAGTACTTC.

This clonotype appeared many times. The chain carries TRBV28 and TRBJ2-7, with 14 bases aligning to TRBD2. The CDR3 contains 18 residues. The trim removed 5 bases at V and 0 bases at J, leaving 9 bases unmatched. Per the germline V gene, CDR1 is MDHEN and CDR2 is SYDVKM. The CDR3 DNA is TGTGCCAGCAGTCCGGCACCTGGGACTAGCGGGAGCTCCTACGAGCAGTACTTC. The encoded protein is CASSPAPGTSGSSYEQYF. The variable domain in full, completed from reference TRBV28 and TRBJ2-7, reads DVKVTQSSRYLVKRTGEKVFLECVQDMDHENMFWYRQDPGLGLRLIYFSYDVKMKEKGDIPEGYSVSREKKERFSLILESASTNQTSMYLCASSPAPGTSGSSYEQYFGPGTRLTVT.

This clonotype has ten or more counts. The chain recombines TRBV7-3 with TRBJ1-2; 8 nucleotides line up with TRBD1. Germline lookup yields CDR1 SGHTA and CDR2 FQGTGA. V gave up 8 bases and J gave up 8 bases; unmatched junction bases: 13. The CDR3 is made up of 14 amino acids. CDR3 DNA: TGTGCCAGCTCGGACAGGGTCGGATCTGGGGGCTACACCTTC. Encoded protein: CASSDRVGSGGYTF.

The chain employs TRBV19 and TRBJ1-5, with 10 bases identical to TRBD1. Germline assignment: CDR1 LNHDA and CDR2 SQIVND (reference sequence). CDR3 length equals 14 residues. V trimming: 5 bases; J trimming: 5 bases; junction bases outside the gene matches: 3. Here the CDR3 DNA reads TGTGCCAGTAGTGGGACAGGGGTTGATCAGCCCCAGCATTTT. Translating gives CASSGTGVDQPQHF.

This clonotype was observed at least ten times. The chain carries TRBV7-6 and TRBJ2-7, with unresolved D. Germline loops: CDR1 SGHVS, CDR2 FNYEAQ. V gave up 1 base and J gave up 5 bases, with 9 bases separating them. The CDR3 sequence is 13 residues long. CDR3 in amino acids: CASSLVGSNEQYF. The CDR3 coding sequence is TGTGCCAGCAGCTTAGTAGGCTCTAACGAGCAGTACTTC.